The 32 T cell receptor beta chains presented below share a single source sample, sequenced in a study of shared clonotypes between healthy human individuals. Sequencing used immunoSEQ multiplex PCR; TCRdb keeps in-frame clones, though not all of them. The data contain hundreds of thousands of clones, roughly 77% of them singletons. Sample: PBMCs. The source is a woman in her thirties or forties in good health. Some clones in this sample may be carry-over from other donors' samples.

The gene calls are TRBV10-3 and TRBJ2-3, with a weak D call TRBD2 (6 bases). Germline V gene lookup returns CDR1 ENHRY and CDR2 SYGVKD. Trimming took off 2 bases at V and 0 bases at J, with 12 bases between the two ends. The CDR3 spans 16 residues. Written as DNA, the CDR3 is TGTGCCATCAGTGAGAATGTGGGACTTAGCACAGATACGCAGTATTTT. Protein sequence: CAISENVGLSTDTQYF.

V gene TRBV5-5 combines with J gene TRBJ2-1; TRBD2 matches 7 bases. This CDR3 comprises 15 residues. V shed 3 bases and J 7 bases; nucleotides not matched to a gene: 10. Germline CDR1 and CDR2: SGHKS and YYEKEE (reference sequence). Here the CDR3 DNA reads TGTGCCAGCAGCTACCCTAGCGGCCCTCAGAATGAGCAGTTCTTC. Residues: CASSYPSGPQNEQFF.

The chain links TRBV28 to TRBJ2-3; unclear D gene. This CDR3 comprises 13 residues. V was pared by 3 bases and J by 4 bases, with 8 bases between. Germline V gene lookup returns CDR1 MDHEN and CDR2 SYDVKM. Here the CDR3 reads CASSFPIPDTQYF. The DNA for the CDR3 is TGTGCCAGCAGTTTCCCGATTCCAGATACGCAGTATTTT.

This chain uses TRBV19 with TRBJ2-7; 8 positions agree with TRBD1. Germline CDR1 reads LNHDA; CDR2 reads SQIVND (reference sequence). CDR3 length: 13 amino acids. V lost 5 bases to trimming and J lost 4 bases; unmatched junction nucleotides: 4. CDR3 amino acids: CASSFTGGYEQYF. The CDR3 region has the DNA TGTGCCAGTAGTTTCACAGGGGGGTACGAGCAGTACTTC.

The chain couples TRBV5-1 to TRBJ2-1, with 9 bases aligning to TRBD1. Looked up from germline, CDR1 is SGHRS and CDR2 is YFSETQ. This CDR3 contains 15 residues. The V gene end was trimmed by 2 bases and the J gene end by 14 bases; junction bases not matched to a gene: 14. CDR3 coding DNA: TGCGCCAGCAGCTTCGGGAGCTCCTTCGACAGGGGGGAGTTCTTC. Translated, it gives CASSFGSSFDRGEFF.

On this clone: A single base separates this from a much larger clone, so it may be a read error. The same CDR3 is also encoded by other DNA sequences in this sample. The DNA for the CDR3 is TGCGCCTGGAGTGGCGGCGGGGGGCAGGAGAACCAGCCCCAGCATTTT. It is translated as CAWSGGGGQENQPQHF. The chain is built from TRBV30 and TRBJ1-5; TRBD1 might be the D (6 bases). The germline V gene encodes CDR1 GTSNPN and CDR2 SVGIG (reference sequence). This CDR3 region has 16 residues.

The chain recombines TRBV28 with TRBJ2-3; 8 bases fit TRBD1. The CDR3 is 15 residues long. V lost 3 bases and J lost 5; bases outside the gene matches: 7. CDR1 is MDHEN, CDR2 SYDVKM, per germline. The CDR3 region is CASSFSSGGVDTQYF. The CDR3 bases are TGTGCCAGCAGTTTCAGTTCAGGGGGCGTAGATACGCAGTATTTT. Looking up the rest from reference TRBV28 and TRBJ2-3 gives the full variable domain: DVKVTQSSRYLVKRTGEKVFLECVQDMDHENMFWYRQDPGLGLRLIYFSYDVKMKEKGDIPEGYSVSREKKERFSLILESASTNQTSMYLCASSFSSGGVDTQYFGPGTRLTVL.

This clone was detected many times. The chain links TRBV5-6 to TRBJ2-7; TRBD1 aligns across 8 bases. CDR1 and CDR2 from the germline V gene are SGHDT and YYEEEE. The CDR3 runs to 14 residues. The V gene end was trimmed by 4 bases and the J gene end by 1 base; junction bases not matched to a gene: 4. CDR3 loop: CASSGRQGSYEQYF. The DNA of the CDR3 is TGTGCCAGCAGCGGCCGACAGGGGTCCTACGAGCAGTACTTC. Full variable domain (remainder filled in from reference TRBV5-6 and TRBJ2-7): DAGVTQSPTHLIKTRGQQVTLRCSPKSGHDTVSWYQQALGQGPQFIFQYYEEEERQRGNFPDRFSGHQFPNYSSELNVNALLLGDSALYLCASSGRQGSYEQYFGPGTRLTVT.

This chain connects TRBV11-2 to TRBJ2-1; unclear D gene. V was trimmed by 4 bases and J by 0 bases, leaving 10 bases between them. This CDR3 comprises 15 residues. Germline V gives CDR1 SGHAT, CDR2 FQNNGV. This CDR3 is CASSSGSSSYNEQFF. Written as DNA, the CDR3 is TGTGCCAGCAGCTCGGGTTCCAGCTCCTACAATGAGCAGTTCTTC.

This clone was seen ten or more times. V gene TRBV19 combines with J gene TRBJ2-1; 10 positions agree with TRBD2. CDR1 is LNHDA and CDR2 is SQIVND in the germline V gene (reference sequence). The V and J ends lost 8 bases and 4 bases, in that order; junction bases with no gene match: 14. The CDR3 is made up of 17 amino acids. The DNA of the CDR3 is TGTGCCAGTTCCGGGACTAGCGCCTTCCACCTTTACAATGAGCAGTTCTTC. Amino acid sequence: CASSGTSAFHLYNEQFF.

The gene calls are TRBV2 and TRBJ2-3; 13 bases are a match to TRBD2. Germline lookup yields CDR1 SNHLY and CDR2 FYNNEI. The V segment lost 8 bases and the J segment 9 bases; nucleotides outside the gene matches: 5. The CDR3 length is 13 residues. The DNA of the CDR3 is TGTGCCAGCCAGACTAGCGGGAGGCCGACGCAGTATTTT. Its translation is CASQTSGRPTQYF.

The J gene is TRBJ1-6, the V gene TRBV7-8; D perhaps matches TRBD1 (6 bases). CDR3 size: 18 residues. Germline V gene lookup returns CDR1 SGHVS and CDR2 FQNEAQ. The germline V and J ends were trimmed by 5 bases and 0 bases, with 17 bases remaining between them. Here the CDR3 reads CASSPSGHPSSYNSPLHF. The CDR3 DNA is TGTGCCAGCAGCCCTTCGGGACATCCGAGCTCCTATAATTCACCCCTCCACTTT.

The chain uses TRBV29-1 and TRBJ1-1; D not resolved. Trimming took 6 bases from V and 3 from J, leaving 20 bases between them. CDR1 and CDR2 from the germline V gene are SQVTM and ANQGSEA. This CDR3 is 15 amino acids long. In DNA form, the CDR3 reads TGCAGCGTCGCGACCACGGGGTCGAAGGACACTGAAGCTTTCTTT. Encoded protein: CSVATTGSKDTEAFF.

The chain is built from TRBV15 and TRBJ2-5; D perhaps matches TRBD1 (5 bases). The CDR3 consists of 14 residues. CDR1 and CDR2 (germline): LNHNV, YYDKDF (reference sequence). Trimming cost V 0 bases and J 2 bases, with 7 bases left between them. In nucleotides, the CDR3 is TGTGCCACCAGCAGAGACAGGGTTCAAGAGACCCAGTACTTC. This sequence encodes CATSRDRVQETQYF.

This chain links TRBV5-4 with TRBJ2-3; 8 bases are shared with TRBD1. The V gene end was trimmed by 2 bases and the J gene end by 0 bases; junction bases not matched to a gene: 2. This CDR3 is 15 amino acids long. The germline CDR1 and CDR2 sequences are SGHNT and YYREEE (reference sequence). CDR3 in DNA: TGTGCCAGCAGCTTACAGGGGGGCAGCACAGATACGCAGTATTTT. Translation gives CASSLQGGSTDTQYF.

This chain connects TRBV28 to TRBJ1-4; no firm D call. Germline CDR1 MDHEN, CDR2 SYDVKM. The CDR3 is 15 residues long. V lost 5 bases and J lost 7, with 17 bases in between. CDR3 residues: CASSAREKVGEKLFF. CDR3 DNA: TGTGCCAGCAGTGCCCGGGAGAAAGTTGGTGAAAAACTGTTTTTT.

V and J are TRBV27 and TRBJ2-2, with 7 bases that match TRBD2. The CDR3 runs 15 residues. The V gene end was trimmed by 5 bases and the J gene end by 8 bases; junction bases not matched to a gene: 11. Germline loops: CDR1 MNHEY, CDR2 SMNVEV (reference sequence). CDR3 nucleotide sequence: TGTGCCAGCAGTGCCTTAGCGGGTCTTTGGGGGGAGCTGTTTTTT. It specifies CASSALAGLWGELFF.

Only one count was recorded for this clone. This sequence joins TRBV11-3 and TRBJ2-7; D is unclear. Germline V gene sequence: CDR1 SGHNT, CDR2 YENEEA. This CDR3 spans 15 amino acids. V was pared by 7 bases and J by 0 bases, with 16 bases between. Here the CDR3 DNA reads TGTGCCAGCACCCATCGGCAGTTCGGCTCCTACGAGCAGTACTTC. Protein: CASTHRQFGSYEQYF.

J is TRBJ2-5 and V is TRBV5-1, with unresolved D. Per germline, CDR1 SGHRS and CDR2 YFSETQ. This CDR3 contains 13 residues. The germline V and J ends were trimmed by 4 bases and 2 bases, with 9 bases remaining between them. The CDR3 here is CASSPITQETQYF. The DNA for the CDR3 is TGCGCCAGCAGCCCAATTACACAAGAGACCCAGTACTTC. The whole variable domain, remainder taken from reference TRBV5-1 and TRBJ2-5, is KAGVTQTPRYLIKTRGQQVTLSCSPISGHRSVSWYQQTPGQGLQFLFEYFSETQRNKGNFPGRFSGRQFSNSRSEMNVSTLELGDSALYLCASSPITQETQYFGPGTRLLVL.

Concerning this clone itself: A far larger clone lies a single base away; this is likely a read error. V and J are TRBV28 and TRBJ2-5; unclear D gene. The DNA matches TRBJ2-7 better at its end, which makes the J call doubtful. This CDR3 has 11 residues. Germline assignment: CDR1 MDHEN and CDR2 SYDVKM. This CDR3 is CASSLNYEQYF. Written as DNA, the CDR3 is TGTGCCAGCAGCCTAAACTACGAGCAGTACTTC.

The rearrangement uses TRBV2 and TRBJ1-5, with D perhaps matching TRBD1 (6 bases). The CDR3 runs to 15 residues. The V and J ends lost 7 bases and 7 bases respectively, with 20 bases between them. CDR1 and CDR2 (germline): SNHLY, FYNNEI. CDR3 region: CASNPPGAGIQPQHF. The CDR3 nucleotides read TGTGCCAGCAACCCTCCAGGGGCAGGGATCCAGCCCCAGCATTTT.

V and J are TRBV7-8 and TRBJ1-1; D gene ambiguous. The V gene's germline CDR1 is SGHVS and CDR2 FQNEAQ. The V gene lost 2 bases and the J gene lost 2 bases, with 12 bases spanning the gap. The CDR3 has 15 residues. CDR3 sequence reads: CASSLNAQQNTEAFF. Here the CDR3 DNA reads TGTGCCAGCAGCTTAAATGCACAACAAAACACTGAAGCTTTCTTT.

The chain couples TRBV29-1 to TRBJ2-1; D remains ambiguous. The CDR3 contains 14 residues. CDR1 SQVTM and CDR2 ANQGSEA come from the germline V gene. V was cut by 7 bases and J by 0 bases, with 13 bases left in between. The CDR3: CSADSWSSYNEQFF. Here the CDR3 DNA reads TGCAGCGCCGATAGCTGGAGCTCCTACAATGAGCAGTTCTTC.

The genes are TRBV6-5 and TRBJ2-2; TRBD2 agrees at 8 bases. V gave up 0 bases and J gave up 2 bases; unmatched junction bases: 2. Germline-derived CDR1 and CDR2 are MNHEY and SVGAGI. The CDR3 runs to 16 residues. The CDR3 sequence: CASSYSTSGNTGELFF. The CDR3 nucleotides are TGTGCCAGCAGTTACTCTACTAGCGGAAACACCGGGGAGCTGTTTTTT.

V gene TRBV10-3 combines with J gene TRBJ2-1, with 9 bases lining up with TRBD1. Germline loops: CDR1 ENHRY, CDR2 SYGVKD. V trimming: 6 bases; J trimming: 4 bases; junction bases outside the gene matches: 7. The CDR3 runs 15 residues. CDR3 loop: CAIRRGTGSYNEQFF. CDR3 DNA: TGTGCCATCAGGCGAGGGACAGGGTCTTACAATGAGCAGTTCTTC.

The V call is TRBV2, the J call TRBJ2-7; TRBD2 matches at 9 bases. Germline V gives CDR1 SNHLY, CDR2 FYNNEI. The trim removed 6 bases at V and 6 bases at J, leaving 9 bases unmatched. The CDR3 spans 14 residues. This CDR3 reads CASSPGLATSEQYF. For the CDR3, the DNA is TGTGCCAGCAGCCCGGGACTAGCAACGAGCGAGCAGTACTTC.

The chain couples TRBV7-6 to TRBJ2-7; D gene unclear. Trimming shortened V by 0 bases and J by 1 base, and 7 bases separated the two germline ends. Germline CDR1 is SGHVS and CDR2 is FNYEAQ. The CDR3 has 14 residues. The CDR3 spells CASSLAPESYEQYF. As DNA, the CDR3 is TGTGCCAGCAGCTTAGCGCCGGAGTCCTACGAGCAGTACTTC.

V and J are TRBV29-1 and TRBJ2-5; 12 bases fit TRBD2. The germline V gene encodes CDR1 SQVTM and CDR2 ANQGSEA. V dropped 4 bases and J dropped 4; count of bases not matched to a gene: 7. The CDR3 is 15 residues long. This chain's CDR3 is CSVVPSGRGGETQYF. The CDR3 DNA follows: TGCAGCGTTGTGCCTAGCGGGAGGGGGGGAGAGACCCAGTACTTC. The whole variable domain, remainder taken from reference TRBV29-1 and TRBJ2-5, is SAVISQKPSRDICQRGTSLTIQCQVDSQVTMMFWYRQQPGQSLTLIATANQGSEATYESGFVIDKFPISRPNLTFSTLTVSNMSPEDSSIYLCSVVPSGRGGETQYFGPGTRLLVL.

This clone came up once. CDR3 protein: CASSYYGGVKYGNTIYF. The CDR3 DNA sequence: TGTGCCAGCAGCTATTATGGAGGAGTGAAGTATGGAAACACCATATATTTT. V and J are TRBV7-9 and TRBJ1-3; D is undetermined. Germline V CDR1 and CDR2: SEHNR, FQNEAQ (reference sequence). The CDR3 is 17 amino acids. Trimming took off 4 bases at V and 3 bases at J, with 19 bases between the two ends.

V gene TRBV13 combines with J gene TRBJ2-7; TRBD1 aligns across 7 bases. This CDR3 is built from 13 residues. Germline V CDR1 and CDR2: PRHDT, FYEKMQ (reference sequence). J lost 2 bases, V lost 6 bases, and 4 bases had no gene match. The CDR3 region is CASRPGQAYEQYF. As DNA, the CDR3 is TGTGCCAGCAGACCCGGACAGGCCTACGAGCAGTACTTC.

This clone was seen once. The J gene is TRBJ1-1, the V gene TRBV2; the D is unclear. The CDR3 has 13 residues. Germline lookup yields CDR1 SNHLY and CDR2 FYNNEI. V was clipped by 6 bases and J by 4 bases, with 12 bases between them. CDR3 nucleotide sequence: TGTGCCAGCAGGGAGGAAGGTGGCACTGAAGCTTTCTTT. Translating it yields CASREEGGTEAFF. The full variable domain, in which reference TRBV2 and TRBJ1-1 provide the parts outside the CDR3, is EPEVTQTPSHQVTQMGQEVILRCVPISNHLYFYWYRQILGQKVEFLVSFYNNEISEKSEIFDDQFSVERPDGSNFTLKIRSTKLEDSAMYFCASREEGGTEAFFGQGTRLTVV.

This chain links TRBV7-9 with TRBJ1-2; D is unresolved. V was pared by 2 bases and J by 8 bases, with 15 bases between. Germline V gives CDR1 SEHNR, CDR2 FQNEAQ (reference sequence). The CDR3 runs 14 residues. The CDR3 region has the DNA TGTGCCAGCAGCTTACCCCCAGCTGCAGACGGCTACACCTTC. This sequence encodes CASSLPPAADGYTF.